A selection of T cell receptor beta chains follows, all from one sample in a study of blood T cell repertoires in COVID-19. Method: immunoSEQ multiplex PCR; TCRdb's copy keeps in-frame clones and lacks some. The sample lists about 350,000 clones, approximately 87% seen once, with 5.3% in the top ten. Sequencing input: PBMCs or T cells enriched from blood (not recorded which). These TCRs come from a woman between 25 and 40 years old who had recovered from COVID-19. Each CDR3 is given with its conserved first and last residue. D genes are given only for firm matches. Some rows have no size entry. The others give once, few or many, or a class for an expanded clone.

length: 15; V: TRBV5-4; J: TRBJ1-6; size: -; D: -; DNA: TGTGCCAGCAGCCGGAATCAGGTGACCGAATCACCCCTCCACTTT; CDR3: CASSRNQVTESPLHF
length: 15; V: TRBV4-2; J: TRBJ1-1; size: -; D: -; DNA: TGTGCCAGCAGCCAAAGGGGGGGGTGGAACACTGAAGCTTTCTTT; CDR3: CASSQRGGWNTEAFF
length: 14; V: TRBV5-1; J: TRBJ1-5; size: -; D: -; DNA: TGCGCCAGCAGCCTGGCCGGGGTCAATCAGCCCCAGCATTTT; CDR3: CASSLAGVNQPQHF
length: 18; V: TRBV10-3; J: TRBJ1-6; size: -; D: TRBD1; DNA: TGTGCCATCAGTGAGGGCCAGGGGGCGCAGAGGAATAATTCACCCCTCCACTTT; CDR3: CAISEGQGAQRNNSPLHF
length: 17; V: TRBV4-1; J: TRBJ1-1; size: few; D: -; DNA: TGCGCCAGCAGCCAAGCCCCCGCCGGAGAGCATAACACTGAAGCTTTCTTT; CDR3: CASSQAPAGEHNTEAFF
length: 14; V: TRBV27; J: TRBJ2-3; size: -; D: -; DNA: TGTGCCAGCAGTTTACCCTCTAGCACAGATACGCAGTATTTT; CDR3: CASSLPSSTDTQYF
length: 15; V: TRBV15; J: TRBJ1-3; size: -; D: -; DNA: TGTGCCACCAGCAGAGACCCAGGGACTGGAAACACCATATATTTT; CDR3: CATSRDPGTGNTIYF
length: 12; V: TRBV12-3/TRBV12-4; J: TRBJ1-2; size: -; D: -; DNA: TGTGCCAGCAGTGACAACTGGGTCGGCTACACCTTC; CDR3: CASSDNWVGYTF
length: 15; V: TRBV7-9; J: TRBJ1-1; size: -; D: -; DNA: TGTGCCAGCAGCCGGGCGTGGGGAGGAGACACTGAAGCTTTCTTT; CDR3: CASSRAWGGDTEAFF
length: 14; V: TRBV29-1; J: TRBJ1-3; size: -; D: -; DNA: TGCAGCGTTGGGGCAGCCAGCTCTGGAAACACCATATATTTT; CDR3: CSVGAASSGNTIYF
length: 15; V: TRBV19; J: TRBJ1-1; size: few; D: -; DNA: TGTGCCAGTAGTATGCGCGGCAGGGGGAACACTGAAGCTTTCTTT; CDR3: CASSMRGRGNTEAFF
length: 17; V: TRBV4-3; J: TRBJ2-1; size: -; D: TRBD2; DNA: TGCGCCAGCAGCCAAGATCTCCGCAGCGGGGGGGCGCGGGAGCAGTTCTTC; CDR3: CASSQDLRSGGAREQFF
length: 15; V: TRBV4-1; J: TRBJ2-1; size: -; D: TRBD1; DNA: TGCGCCAGCAGCTCACAGGGGGCCGTGTACAATGAGCAGTTCTTC; CDR3: CASSSQGAVYNEQFF
length: 14; V: TRBV28; J: TRBJ2-3; size: -; D: TRBD1; DNA: TGTGCCAGCAGTCAGGACAGGGTGTCAGATACGCAGTATTTT; CDR3: CASSQDRVSDTQYF
length: 15; V: TRBV9; J: TRBJ1-1; size: -; D: -; DNA: TGTGCCAGCAGCGTAGTAACGGGCGGAGGCACTGAAGCTTTCTTT; CDR3: CASSVVTGGGTEAFF
length: 16; V: TRBV19; J: TRBJ1-2; size: -; D: TRBD1; DNA: TGTGCCAGTGCCTACCTTGGACAGGGAATTGGCTATGGCTACACCTTC; CDR3: CASAYLGQGIGYGYTF
length: 14; V: TRBV6-2/TRBV6-3; J: TRBJ2-1; size: -; D: TRBD1; DNA: TGTGCCAGCAGTTACACGACAGGGGAGGATGAGCAGTTCTTC; CDR3: CASSYTTGEDEQFF
length: 15; V: TRBV3-1/TRBV3-2; J: TRBJ2-3; size: -; D: -; DNA: TGTGCCAGCAGCCAAGGGCTAGCGAGGACAGATACGCAGTATTTT; CDR3: CASSQGLARTDTQYF
length: 15; V: TRBV19; J: TRBJ1-2; size: -; D: TRBD1; DNA: TGTGCCAGTAGTAGTGTCGGGACAGGGTTCTATGGCTACACCTTC; CDR3: CASSSVGTGFYGYTF
length: 15; V: TRBV5-1; J: TRBJ2-5; size: -; D: TRBD2; DNA: TGCGCCAGCAGCTTGTTTCTAGCGGGGGAAGAGACCCAGTACTTC; CDR3: CASSLFLAGEETQYF
length: 15; V: TRBV5-1; J: TRBJ1-3; size: -; D: -; DNA: TGCGCCAGCAGCTTGGGACGAGGGGGAGGAAACACCATATATTTT; CDR3: CASSLGRGGGNTIYF
length: 17; V: TRBV7-9; J: TRBJ2-7; size: -; D: TRBD1; DNA: TGTGCCAGCAGCTTAGTCGGTAAGGGGGCGAGCTCCTACGAGCAGTACTTC; CDR3: CASSLVGKGASSYEQYF
length: 19; V: TRBV19; J: TRBJ2-2; size: -; D: -; DNA: TGTGCCAGTAGTTCGCCAGGTTCCAGGCGCATCCCGAACACCGGGGAGCTGTTTTTT; CDR3: CASSSPGSRRIPNTGELFF
length: 17; V: TRBV6-2/TRBV6-3; J: TRBJ2-3; size: -; D: TRBD2; DNA: TGTGCCAGCAGTTACGGTGGATCTAGCGGGGGTCTTAATACGCAGTATTTT; CDR3: CASSYGGSSGGLNTQYF
length: 12; V: TRBV30; J: TRBJ2-3; size: -; D: -; DNA: TGTGCCTGGGACCTATCTTCAGATACGCAGTATTTT; CDR3: CAWDLSSDTQYF
length: 15; V: TRBV19; J: TRBJ2-3; size: -; D: TRBD2; DNA: TGTGCCAGTAGTATGGGGACTAGCGGGCCAGATACGCAGTATTTT; CDR3: CASSMGTSGPDTQYF
length: 12; V: TRBV3-1/TRBV3-2; J: TRBJ1-1; size: few; D: -; DNA: TGTGCCAGCAGCCAATGGGCAGGGCAAGCTTTCTTT; CDR3: CASSQWAGQAFF
length: 15; V: TRBV15; J: TRBJ2-5; size: -; D: -; DNA: TGTGCCACCAGCGGTGAAGGTACAGGGTACGAGACCCAGTACTTC; CDR3: CATSGEGTGYETQYF
length: 15; V: TRBV6-2/TRBV6-3; J: TRBJ1-4; size: -; D: -; DNA: TGTGCCAGCAGTTACGGGACTCCGAGGACTGAAAAACTGTTTTTT; CDR3: CASSYGTPRTEKLFF
length: 13; V: TRBV3-1/TRBV3-2; J: TRBJ1-2; size: -; D: -; DNA: TGTGCCAGCAGCCAAGCAGGATTCTATGGCTACACCTTC; CDR3: CASSQAGFYGYTF
length: 15; V: TRBV2; J: TRBJ1-2; size: -; D: TRBD1; DNA: TGTGCCAGCAGGCAACCGGGACAGGGGCTGGTTGGCTACACCTTC; CDR3: CASRQPGQGLVGYTF
length: 14; V: TRBV1; J: TRBJ1-5; size: -; D: -; DNA: TGCACCAGCAGCCAACTGACAGTTAATCAGCCCCAGCATTTT; CDR3: CTSSQLTVNQPQHF
length: 13; V: TRBV30; J: TRBJ2-7; size: -; D: TRBD2; DNA: TGTGCCTGGAGTCACGGGGAGGGGCTCGAGCAGTACTTC; CDR3: CAWSHGEGLEQYF
length: 13; V: TRBV18; J: TRBJ1-1; size: -; D: TRBD1; DNA: TGTGCCAGCTCGAGGACAGGCGACACTGAAGCTTTCTTT; CDR3: CASSRTGDTEAFF
length: 17; V: TRBV28; J: TRBJ1-6; size: -; D: TRBD1; DNA: TGTGCCAGCAGTCCACCCTCAGGGGGCAGAAAGGCTTCACCCCTCCACTTT; CDR3: CASSPPSGGRKASPLHF
length: 17; V: TRBV11-3; J: TRBJ1-2; size: -; D: -; DNA: TGTGCCAGCAGCCCTAGGTTGGGGATGACAGCTAACTATGGCTACACCTTC; CDR3: CASSPRLGMTANYGYTF